This T cell receptor beta chain was captured in a study of blood T cell repertoires in COVID-19. Study background: The United States, Italy and Spain were the sources of the acute and convalescent COVID-19 samples. In each case, the material was cDNA or gDNA derived from T cells, B-cell-depleted T cells, or PBMCs.

Data came from immunoSEQ multiplex PCR; TCRdb stores just in-frame clones and leaves some out. The data contain a few hundred thousand clones, 86% of them singletons. Germline CDR1 and CDR2: LGHNA and YNFKEQ. V was clipped by 1 base and J by 1 base; unmatched bases: 14. This CDR3 has 19 residues. The sequenced sample was peripheral blood. The receptor's source is a man between 25 and 39 years old with active or convalescent COVID-19. This chain connects TRBV4-2 to TRBJ2-3; TRBD2 matches at 7 bases. CDR3 amino acids: CASSQGIGGGTRRTDTQYF. The DNA of the CDR3 is TGTGCCAGCAGCCAAGGGATTGGCGGGGGAACAAGGCGCACAGATACGCAGTATTTT.